The next 4 T cell receptor beta chains were all read from a single sample in a study of OX40 agonist ivuxolimab in advanced cancers. Libraries were prepared by immunoSEQ multiplex PCR; TCRdb keeps only in-frame clonotypes and omits some of them. Of over 100,000 clones listed, roughly nine tenths are singletons. The sample was CD4+ or CD8+ T cells sorted from blood, taken in a trial of the OX40 agonist ivuxolimab. The receptors come from an adult with an advanced solid tumor such as melanoma, head and neck, liver or kidney cancer.

The rearrangement links TRBV30 to TRBJ2-5; D possibly corresponds to TRBD1 (5 bases). Trimming left V 3 bases short and J 6 bases short, with 11 bases between. The CDR3 is 12 residues long. CDR1 GTSNPN and CDR2 SVGIG come from the germline V gene (reference sequence). CDR3 sequence: CAWRRSGQTQYF. The CDR3 coding sequence is TGTGCCTGGAGACGGTCAGGGCAGACCCAGTACTTC. Supplemented by reference TRBV30 and TRBJ2-5, the full variable domain reads SQTIHQWPATLVQPVGSPLSLECTVEGTSNPNLYWYRQAAGRGLQLLFYSVGIGQISSEVPQNLSASRPQDRQFILSSKKLLLSDSGFYLCAWRRSGQTQYFGPGTRLLVL.

The chain recombines TRBV18 with TRBJ1-1; TRBD1 might be the D (5 bases). The CDR3 covers 13 residues. The ends were cut back, 6 bases at V and 4 bases at J, with 12 bases in the middle. CDR1 is KGHSH, CDR2 LQKENI, per germline. CDR3 in DNA: TGTGCCAGCTCGGAGGATAGGGGCACTGAAGCTTTCTTT. It translates to CASSEDRGTEAFF.

V usage is TRBV30 and J usage is TRBJ2-2, with D possibly TRBD1 on 5 matching bases. With 3 bases removed from V and 8 bases from J, the gap between germline ends came to 13 bases. CDR1 GTSNPN and CDR2 SVGIG come from the germline V gene (reference sequence). The CDR3 is made up of 13 amino acids. In DNA form, the CDR3 reads TGTGCCTGGAGCCTCAAGGGGCTGGGGGAGCTGTTTTTT. This sequence encodes CAWSLKGLGELFF. Complete variable domain (other parts from reference TRBV30 and TRBJ2-2): SQTIHQWPATLVQPVGSPLSLECTVEGTSNPNLYWYRQAAGRGLQLLFYSVGIGQISSEVPQNLSASRPQDRQFILSSKKLLLSDSGFYLCAWSLKGLGELFFGEGSRLTVL.

This chain connects TRBV28 to TRBJ1-2, with D perhaps TRBD1 (5 bases). Trimming took 8 bases from V and 3 from J, leaving 13 bases between them. This CDR3 is 13 amino acids long. The germline CDR1 and CDR2 sequences are MDHEN and SYDVKM. The CDR3 DNA reads TGTGCCAGCGGAGGGGCGCTCGACTATGGCTACACCTTC. Translated, it gives CASGGALDYGYTF.